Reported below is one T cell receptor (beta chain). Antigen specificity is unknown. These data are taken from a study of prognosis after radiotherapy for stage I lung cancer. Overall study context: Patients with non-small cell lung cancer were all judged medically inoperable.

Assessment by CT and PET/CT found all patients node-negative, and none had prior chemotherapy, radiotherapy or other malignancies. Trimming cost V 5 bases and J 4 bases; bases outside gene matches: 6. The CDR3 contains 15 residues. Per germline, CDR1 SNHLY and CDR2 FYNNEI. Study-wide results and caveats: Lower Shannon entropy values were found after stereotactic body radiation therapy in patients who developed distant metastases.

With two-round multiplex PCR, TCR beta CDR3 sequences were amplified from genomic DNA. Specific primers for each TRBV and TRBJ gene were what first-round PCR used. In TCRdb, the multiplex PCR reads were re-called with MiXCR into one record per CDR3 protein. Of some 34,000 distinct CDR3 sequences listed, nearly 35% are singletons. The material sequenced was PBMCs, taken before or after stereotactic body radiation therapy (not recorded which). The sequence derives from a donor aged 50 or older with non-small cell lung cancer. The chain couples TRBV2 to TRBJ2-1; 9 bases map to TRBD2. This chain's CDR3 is CASSLLAGSYNEQFF. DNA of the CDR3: TGTGCCAGCAGTCTCCTAGCGGGATCGTACAATGAGCAGTTCTTC. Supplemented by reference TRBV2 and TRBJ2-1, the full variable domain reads EPEVTQTPSHQVTQMGQEVILRCVPISNHLYFYWYRQILGQKVEFLVSFYNNEISEKSEIFDDQFSVERPDGSNFTLKIRSTKLEDSAMYFCASSLLAGSYNEQFFGPGTRLTVL.